Reported below is one T cell receptor (beta chain). The antigen is unknown. The data are from a study of cytomegalovirus exposure and HLA in healthy donors. Findings and caveats of the study: TCR beta V- and J-gene trimming, according to a later analysis, was linked to a missense DCLRE1C variant.

Between the trimmed V and J ends, which lost 4 bases and 9 bases, there was a span of 9 bases. Germline CDR1 is SGHTA and CDR2 is FQGNSA. The CDR3 covers 11 residues. It was with 60 Vbeta and 13 Jbeta primers that the PCR ran. Data came from immunoSEQ multiplex PCR; TCRdb stores just in-frame clones and leaves some out. The sample records about 150,000 clones, more than 75% being singletons. The sequence was collected from a woman under 30 in good health and CMV-seronegative. The chain combines TRBV7-2 with TRBJ2-5; no definite D call. Sequencing was carried out using PBMCs. The CDR3 nucleotides read TGTGCCAGCAGCTCGAACGAGGCCCAGTACTTC. Amino acids: CASSSNEAQYF. The full variable domain, with the rest looked up from reference TRBV7-2 and TRBJ2-5, is GAGVSQSPSNKVTEKGKDVELRCDPISGHTALYWYRQSLGQGLEFLIYFQGNSAPDKSGLPSDRFSAERTGGSVSTLTIQRTQQEDSAVYLCASSSNEAQYFGPGTRLLVL.